The present T cell receptor (beta chain) was sequenced within a study of T cell responses to AZD1222 COVID-19 vaccine. General study results and limits: Females outnumbered males among donors, who were mostly white British; clonal diversity was possibly underestimated.

Sequencing was performed with immunoSEQ multiplex PCR; in TCRdb, only in-frame clones are kept and a portion is missing. The sample lists more than 80,000 clones, 91% seen once, with 28% in the top ten. This clone was recorded a few times. Its antigen is undetermined. Recipients boosted at about 4 weeks or about 12 weeks are pooled. Germline V gives CDR1 GTSNPN, CDR2 SVGIG (reference sequence). This CDR3 region has 13 residues. The V and J ends lost 3 bases and 7 bases, in that order; junction bases with no gene match: 2. This sequence originates from an adult who received the AZD1222 COVID-19 vaccine. The gene calls are TRBV30 and TRBJ1-6; 8 nucleotides agree with TRBD1. The input for sequencing was peripheral blood, taken 28 days after the second AZD1222 dose. In DNA form, the CDR3 reads TGTGCCTGGAGACAGGGGGGAAATTCACCCCTCCACTTT. The encoded protein is CAWRQGGNSPLHF.